The rows below give T cell receptor beta chains drawn from one sample of a study of T cells of healthy individuals. TCRdb reanalysed the 5' RACE reads using MiXCR and keeps one entry per CDR3 protein. Here the sample spans about 41,000 distinct CDR3 sequences, more than 4.5% being singletons. These TCRs come from a human donor in good health. The CDR3 runs from the conserved cysteine through the conserved F or W. The D gene is left open where the match is weak. Rows may omit the clone size; those that give it use once, few, many or a size class.

V gene: TRBV7-7; D gene: -; clone size: many; J gene: TRBJ2-5; CDR3 protein: CASSLGGGGEETQYF; CDR3 DNA: TGTGCCAGCAGCTTAGGGGGTGGTGGGGAAGAGACCCAGTACTTC
V gene: TRBV11-1; D gene: TRBD1; clone size: many; J gene: TRBJ2-2; CDR3 protein: CASSSDDRGRSGELFF; CDR3 DNA: TGTGCCAGCAGCTCAGACGACAGGGGACGGTCGGGGGAGCTGTTTTTT
V gene: TRBV4-1; D gene: TRBD2; clone size: many; J gene: TRBJ2-2; CDR3 protein: CASSQDLEGSLAGGRAGELFF; CDR3 DNA: TGCGCCAGCAGCCAAGATTTGGAGGGTTCGCTAGCGGGGGGTCGGGCCGGGGAGCTGTTTTTT
V gene: TRBV5-1; D gene: -; clone size: -; J gene: TRBJ1-1; CDR3 protein: CASSFRDNHGEAFF; CDR3 DNA: TGCGCCAGCAGCTTTAGGGACAACCATGGGGAAGCTTTCTTT
V gene: TRBV4-3; D gene: TRBD2; clone size: many; J gene: TRBJ2-7; CDR3 protein: CASSQGAEREWSYEQYF; CDR3 DNA: TGCGCCAGCAGCCAAGGAGCCGAGCGGGAGTGGTCCTACGAGCAGTACTTC
V gene: TRBV12-3/TRBV12-4; D gene: TRBD2; clone size: many; J gene: TRBJ2-3; CDR3 protein: CASSGGLARISDTQYF; CDR3 DNA: TGTGCCAGCAGTGGGGGACTAGCGAGAATATCAGATACGCAGTATTTT
V gene: TRBV29-1; D gene: -; clone size: many; J gene: TRBJ2-7; CDR3 protein: CSARRDWSSYEQYF; CDR3 DNA: TGCAGCGCACGTCGGGACTGGAGCTCCTACGAGCAGTACTTC
V gene: TRBV18; D gene: -; clone size: many; J gene: TRBJ1-1; CDR3 protein: CASSPYGRDTEAFF; CDR3 DNA: TGTGCCAGCTCACCATACGGACGGGACACTGAAGCTTTCTTT
V gene: TRBV6-5; D gene: TRBD2; clone size: many; J gene: TRBJ2-3; CDR3 protein: CASSRSGGTTDTQYF; CDR3 DNA: TGTGCCAGCAGTCGCAGCGGGGGGACCACAGATACGCAGTATTTT
V gene: TRBV20-1; D gene: TRBD1; clone size: many; J gene: TRBJ2-3; CDR3 protein: CSLNRGQADTQYF; CDR3 DNA: TGCAGTCTAAACAGGGGGCAGGCAGATACGCAGTATTTT
V gene: TRBV28; D gene: -; clone size: many; J gene: TRBJ1-5; CDR3 protein: CASSLGGRVGQPQHF; CDR3 DNA: TGTGCCAGCAGTTTAGGGGGCAGGGTAGGTCAGCCCCAGCATTTT
V gene: TRBV12-3/TRBV12-4; D gene: TRBD1; clone size: many; J gene: TRBJ2-7; CDR3 protein: CASGTDAWAEQYF; CDR3 DNA: TGTGCCAGCGGGACAGATGCCTGGGCCGAGCAGTACTTC
V gene: TRBV7-2; D gene: -; clone size: -; J gene: TRBJ1-1; CDR3 protein: CASSPPWEGTEAFF; CDR3 DNA: TGTGCCAGCAGCCCCCCATGGGAGGGCACTGAAGCTTTCTTT
V gene: TRBV15; D gene: TRBD1; clone size: -; J gene: TRBJ2-3; CDR3 protein: CATSRERGLIGSTDTQYF; CDR3 DNA: TGTGCCACCAGCAGAGAGAGGGGGCTGATAGGGAGCACAGATACGCAGTATTTT